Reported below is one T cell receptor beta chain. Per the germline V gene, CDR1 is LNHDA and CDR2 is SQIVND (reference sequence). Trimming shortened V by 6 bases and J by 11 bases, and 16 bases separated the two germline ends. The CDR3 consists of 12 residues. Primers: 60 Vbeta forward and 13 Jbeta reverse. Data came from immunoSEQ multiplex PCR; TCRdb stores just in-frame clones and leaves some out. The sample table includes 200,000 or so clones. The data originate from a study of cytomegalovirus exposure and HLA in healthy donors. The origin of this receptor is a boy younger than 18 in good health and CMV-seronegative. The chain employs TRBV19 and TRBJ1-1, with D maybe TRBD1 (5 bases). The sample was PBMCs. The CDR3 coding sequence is TGTGCCAGTAGGGCGGGACTGGGTGAGGCTTTCTTT. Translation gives CASRAGLGEAFF.